What follows are 29 T cell receptor beta chains derived from one specimen sequenced in a study of blood T cell repertoires in COVID-19. The assay was immunoSEQ multiplex PCR, and TCRdb's table has in-frame clones only and misses some. Here the sample spans 150,000 to 200,000 clones, roughly three quarters being singletons. The sequenced sample consisted of PBMCs or T cells enriched from blood (not recorded which). The origin of the receptors is a woman between 45 and 60 years old with acute COVID-19.

This clone was counted a few times. This chain joins TRBV12-3 or TRBV12-4 and TRBJ1-1; D uncertain. V lost 4 bases to trimming and J lost 5 bases, with 5 bases between them. The CDR3 has 11 amino acids. The CDR3 DNA reads TGTGCCAGCAGTTCGGGGACTGAAGCTTTCTTT. Translation: CASSSGTEAFF.

The V call is TRBV6-4, the J call TRBJ2-5, with a weak D call TRBD1 (6 bases). The CDR3 contains 12 residues. V was cut by 5 bases and J by 5 bases, with 9 bases left in between. From germline, CDR1 is MRHNA and CDR2 SNTAGT. This CDR3 is CASSNDRETQYF. As DNA, the CDR3 is TGTGCCAGCAGTAACGACAGGGAGACCCAGTACTTC.

The V call is TRBV7-9, the J call TRBJ1-2; D is possibly TRBD1 (5 bases). The CDR3 covers 15 residues. The germline V and J ends were trimmed by 5 bases and 5 bases, with 18 bases remaining between them. CDR1 and CDR2 (germline): SEHNR, FQNEAQ (reference sequence). The CDR3: CASSPNSGVGYGYTF. The CDR3 DNA reads TGTGCCAGCAGCCCCAACTCGGGGGTCGGATATGGCTACACCTTC.

This chain uses TRBV25-1 with TRBJ1-1; tentatively, D is TRBD1 (5 bases). V dropped 4 bases and J dropped 0 bases, with 12 bases sitting between them. Germline V gene lookup returns CDR1 MGHDK and CDR2 SYGVNS. The CDR3 has 15 amino acids. This CDR3 reads CASSGGNIMNTEAFF. CDR3 sequence (DNA): TGTGCCAGCAGTGGGGGCAACATCATGAACACTGAAGCTTTCTTT.

This clone was counted only a few times. The rearrangement joins TRBV4-3 to TRBJ2-3; 9 bases are a match to TRBD2. The germline CDR1 and CDR2 sequences are LGHNA and YSLEER. CDR3 length: 15 amino acids. V gave up 4 bases and J gave up 6 bases; unmatched junction bases: 8. This CDR3 is CASSLGLASGDTQYF. CDR3 DNA: TGCGCCAGCAGCCTCGGACTAGCGTCGGGGGATACGCAGTATTTT.

About this clone itself: Its ends do not fully match the called genes, so a read error is possible. The chain links TRBV7-7 to TRBJ2-5; 12 nucleotides line up with TRBD2. The CDR3 totals 16 residues. CDR1 and CDR2 from the germline V gene are SSHAT and FNYEAQ (reference sequence). The CDR3 DNA reads as TGTGCTAGCAGCCTCACCCTAGCGGGGGGGGTGGAGACCCAGTACTTC. Translated, it gives CASSLTLAGGVETQYF.

The chain uses TRBV7-9 and TRBJ1-5; 10 bases fit TRBD1. Looked up from germline, CDR1 is SEHNR and CDR2 is FQNEAQ (reference sequence). The junction had 10 bases not matched to a gene; V was cut back by 5 bases and J by 6 bases. The CDR3 sequence is 16 residues long. This CDR3 is CASSHGRTGGGQPQHF. The CDR3 DNA reads TGTGCCAGCAGCCACGGTAGGACAGGGGGAGGTCAGCCCCAGCATTTT.

The chain employs TRBV4-1 and TRBJ2-5; no firm D call. V lost 0 bases to trimming and J lost 7 bases, with 9 bases between them. CDR3 size: 13 residues. Germline V CDR1 and CDR2: MGHRA, YSYEKL. The CDR3 nucleotides read TGCGCCAGCAGCCAAGAGAGGCGGCGGACCCAGTACTTC. It specifies CASSQERRRTQYF.

The V gene is TRBV30, the J gene TRBJ1-2; D is perhaps TRBD1 (6 bases). The CDR3 is 15 amino acids. Germline V gene data show CDR1 as GTSNPN and CDR2 as SVGIG (reference sequence). V was trimmed by 6 bases and J by 4 bases, leaving 21 bases between them. In DNA form, the CDR3 reads TGTGCCTGCAGCCTCCCAGCAGGGGCTAGCTATGGCTACACCTTC. It specifies CACSLPAGASYGYTF.

In its sample, this clone was seen a few times. The chain employs TRBV29-1 and TRBJ1-3; no clear D gene. From germline, CDR1 is SQVTM and CDR2 ANQGSEA. This CDR3 is 13 amino acids long. V lost 2 bases and J lost 0, with 5 bases in between. CDR3 coding DNA: TGCAGCGTTGAAAGCCCCTCTGGAAACACCATATATTTT. Protein sequence: CSVESPSGNTIYF.

V usage is TRBV9 and J usage is TRBJ2-3; 10 bases map to TRBD2. CDR1 is SGDLS, CDR2 YYNGEE, per germline. This CDR3 has 17 amino acids. The ends lost 0 bases at V and 1 base at J; junction bases unmatched: 5. The CDR3, as DNA: TGTGCCAGCAGCGTAGCTAGCACTAGCGGGGGCACAGATACGCAGTATTTT. Translated, it gives CASSVASTSGGTDTQYF.

This chain connects TRBV4-1 to TRBJ2-5, with 7 positions matching TRBD1. CDR3 size: 16 residues. After removal of 1 base from V and 2 bases from J, the junction contained 7 bases not matched to a gene. CDR1 and CDR2 (germline): MGHRA, YSYEKL. DNA of the CDR3: TGCGCCAGCAGCCAAGGGACAGGTGGCCGACAAGAGACCCAGTACTTC. It yields the protein CASSQGTGGRQETQYF.

This clone was recorded a few times. The chain links TRBV19 to TRBJ1-1, with TRBD1 matching over 7 bases. Germline CDR1 is LNHDA and CDR2 is SQIVND (reference sequence). V trimming: 5 bases; J trimming: 0 bases; junction bases outside the gene matches: 3. The CDR3 is 14 residues long. The CDR3 nucleotides read TGTGCCAGTAGTGGACAGGCCATGAACACTGAAGCTTTCTTT. Protein sequence: CASSGQAMNTEAFF.

This clone was observed a few times. The J gene is TRBJ1-3, the V gene TRBV2, with 11 bases identical to TRBD1. Trimming at V came to 3 bases and at J to 8 bases, leaving 0 bases not matched to a gene. The CDR3 is 13 residues long. Germline CDR1 is SNHLY and CDR2 is FYNNEI. CDR3 in DNA: TGTGCCAGCAGTGAGGGACAGGGGGACACCATATATTTT. This codes for CASSEGQGDTIYF.

There are a few counts of this clone. The CDR3: CASSSTSGGTGELFF. Written as DNA, the CDR3 is TGCGCCAGCAGCTCGACTAGCGGGGGTACCGGGGAGCTGTTTTTT. The chain recombines TRBV5-1 with TRBJ2-2; TRBD2 matches 12 bases. CDR3 length: 15 amino acids. Germline CDR1 reads SGHRS; CDR2 reads YFSETQ. V lost 3 bases to trimming and J lost 5 bases; unmatched junction nucleotides: 2. Combining the CDR3 with reference TRBV5-1 and TRBJ2-2 gives the whole variable domain KAGVTQTPRYLIKTRGQQVTLSCSPISGHRSVSWYQQTPGQGLQFLFEYFSETQRNKGNFPGRFSGRQFSNSRSEMNVSTLELGDSALYLCASSSTSGGTGELFFGEGSRLTVL.

The V gene is TRBV24-1, the J gene TRBJ2-2, with D tentatively TRBD2 (7 bases). Germline V gene data show CDR1 as KGHDR and CDR2 as SFDVKD. Trimming shortened V by 9 bases and J by 4 bases, and 11 bases separated the two germline ends. The CDR3 contains 13 residues. This CDR3 is CATGGASTGELFF. The CDR3 coding sequence is TGTGCCACCGGGGGGGCGAGCACCGGGGAGCTGTTTTTT.

In its sample, this clone was seen a few times. The chain employs TRBV6-4 and TRBJ2-2; maybe TRBD2 (6 bases). The germline gives CDR1 MRHNA, CDR2 SNTAGT. This CDR3 spans 15 amino acids. V was trimmed by 6 bases and J by 4 bases, leaving 15 bases between them. The CDR3 is CASSPTGDFTGELFF. DNA for the CDR3: TGTGCCAGCAGCCCGACGGGGGACTTCACCGGGGAGCTGTTTTTT.

This clone was counted between two and nine times. The V gene is TRBV3-1 (or the pseudogene TRBV3-2), the J gene TRBJ1-2; TRBD1 aligns across 7 bases. In germline, CDR1 is LGHDT, CDR2 YNNKEL (reference sequence). This CDR3 comprises 14 residues. V shed 2 bases, J shed 3 bases, and the junction held 3 bases outside the gene matches. CDR3 residues: CASSQPGTDYGYTF. For the CDR3, the DNA is TGTGCCAGCAGCCAACCCGGGACAGACTATGGCTACACCTTC.

The CDR3 loop reads CASSLQSTNEKLFF. The CDR3 bases are TGTGCCAGCAGCTTGCAGTCAACTAATGAAAAACTGTTTTTT. The J gene is TRBJ1-4, the V gene TRBV5-5, with D unclear. This CDR3 region has 14 residues. CDR1 is SGHKS, CDR2 YYEKEE, per germline (reference sequence). V was trimmed by 1 base and J by 0 bases, leaving 4 bases between them. Based on the CDR3 plus reference TRBV5-5 and TRBJ1-4, the full variable domain is DAGVTQSPTHLIKTRGQQVTLRCSPISGHKSVSWYQQVLGQGPQFIFQYYEKEERGRGNFPDRFSARQFPNYSSELNVNALLLGDSALYLCASSLQSTNEKLFFGSGTQLSVL.

The V call is TRBV4-2, the J call TRBJ1-2, with D hard to call. Germline V CDR1 and CDR2: LGHNA, YNFKEQ. Deletions cut 0 bases from V and 2 bases from J, with 10 bases between. The length of the CDR3 is 15 residues. The CDR3 region has the DNA TGTGCCAGCAGCCAAGAATTAGCCTCCAACTATGGCTACACCTTC. This encodes CASSQELASNYGYTF.

This chain links TRBV19 with TRBJ1-2; 9 bases are a match to TRBD1. The CDR3 is 15 residues long. The germline gives CDR1 LNHDA, CDR2 SQIVND (reference sequence). V dropped 3 bases and J dropped 5; count of bases not matched to a gene: 7. CDR3 sequence: CASSIEGTGTYGYTF. The CDR3 DNA is TGTGCCAGTAGTATCGAAGGGACAGGGACGTATGGCTACACCTTC.

The chain is built from TRBV1 and TRBJ1-3; the DNA was not compared with TRBD1, the D call given in the table. TRBV1 is termed a pseudogene. The CDR3 is 18 residues long. The CDR3 here is CTSSQDAGQRVSGNTIYF. The CDR3 DNA reads as TGCACCAGCAGCCAAGACGCGGGACAGCGAGTCTCTGGAAACACCATATATTTT.

The chain carries TRBV4-3 and TRBJ1-3; 9 bases agree with TRBD1. Trimming cost V 1 base and J 2 bases; bases outside gene matches: 6. This CDR3 is built from 17 residues. The germline V gene encodes CDR1 LGHNA and CDR2 YSLEER. CDR3 in DNA: TGCGCCAGCAGCCAAGTTGCACGGACAGGGGCTGGAAACACCATATATTTT. Its translation is CASSQVARTGAGNTIYF.

The genes are TRBV7-9 and TRBJ2-3; 8 bases line up with TRBD2. Germline trimming cut 5 bases from V and 0 bases from J; bases unmatched to any gene: 7. CDR1 and CDR2 from the germline V gene are SEHNR and FQNEAQ (reference sequence). The CDR3 totals 16 residues. This CDR3 is CASSRAGTRSTDTQYF. The CDR3 region has the DNA TGTGCCAGCAGCCGCGCAGGGACTAGAAGCACAGATACGCAGTATTTT.

This clone came up once. The chain is built from TRBV30 and TRBJ2-5; 10 positions agree with TRBD2. In germline, CDR1 is GTSNPN, CDR2 SVGIG (reference sequence). Germline trimming cut 3 bases from V and 6 bases from J; bases unmatched to any gene: 13. There are 16 residues in the CDR3. CDR3 sequence (DNA): TGTGCCTGGAGCCCAACGGGACTAGCGATCGGGAAGACCCAGTACTTC. Amino acid sequence: CAWSPTGLAIGKTQYF. Full variable domain (remainder filled in from reference TRBV30 and TRBJ2-5): SQTIHQWPATLVQPVGSPLSLECTVEGTSNPNLYWYRQAAGRGLQLLFYSVGIGQISSEVPQNLSASRPQDRQFILSSKKLLLSDSGFYLCAWSPTGLAIGKTQYFGPGTRLLVL.

V usage is TRBV12-3 or TRBV12-4 and J usage is TRBJ1-5; D is undetermined. This CDR3 comprises 12 residues. V was pared by 2 bases and J by 6 bases, with 5 bases between. This CDR3 is CASSLLSQPQHF. The CDR3 coding sequence is TGTGCCAGCAGTTTACTGTCTCAGCCCCAGCATTTT.

The rearrangement joins TRBV5-1 to TRBJ2-5; D might be TRBD2 (6 bases). CDR1 is SGHRS and CDR2 is YFSETQ in the germline V gene. V was pared by 4 bases and J by 0 bases, with 16 bases between. The CDR3 totals 16 residues. CDR3 coding DNA: TGCGCCAGCAGCCCCGGGGTAGCGGCGGACCAAGAGACCCAGTACTTC. Amino acid sequence: CASSPGVAADQETQYF.

This chain uses TRBV4-3 with TRBJ1-3, with 9 positions matching TRBD1. Germline V CDR1 and CDR2: LGHNA, YSLEER. This CDR3 region has 15 residues. V was clipped by 0 bases and J by 8 bases; unmatched bases: 5. The CDR3 region has the DNA TGCGCCAGCAGCCAAGAAACAGGGGGCTCTGACACCATATATTTT. Amino acid sequence: CASSQETGGSDTIYF.

The V call is TRBV7-2, the J call TRBJ1-5; TRBD1 matches 9 bases. CDR1 is SGHTA, CDR2 FQGNSA, per germline. V lost 1 base, J lost 2 bases, and 0 bases stayed unmatched. The CDR3 has 15 amino acids. The chain's CDR3 is CASSLDRGRNQPQHF. The CDR3, as DNA: TGTGCCAGCAGCTTAGACAGGGGGCGCAATCAGCCCCAGCATTTT.